The entry that follows covers one T cell receptor beta chain sequence. The sample belongs to a study of OX40 agonist ivuxolimab in advanced cancers. Germline assignment: CDR1 LGHNT and CDR2 FRNRAP. The CDR3 is made up of 15 amino acids. V was cut by 5 bases and J by 0 bases, with 8 bases left in between. Sequencing used immunoSEQ multiplex PCR; TCRdb keeps in-frame clones, though not all of them. The sample yields tens of thousands of clones, around four fifths seen once. The clonotype was recovered from an adult with an advanced solid tumor such as melanoma, head and neck, liver or kidney cancer. The chain uses TRBV12-5 and TRBJ2-6, with TRBD1 as a possible D gene (5 bases). This material consisted of CD4+ or CD8+ T cells sorted from blood, taken in a trial of the OX40 agonist ivuxolimab. The CDR3 DNA reads as TGTGCTAGTGGTGTTGACAGCTCTGGGGCCAACGTCCTGACTTTC. It is translated as CASGVDSSGANVLTF. Supplemented by reference TRBV12-5 and TRBJ2-6, the full variable domain reads DARVTQTPRHKVTEMGQEVTMRCQPILGHNTVFWYRQTMMQGLELLAYFRNRAPLDDSGMPKDRFSAEMPDATLATLKIQPSEPRDSAVYFCASGVDSSGANVLTFGAGSRLTVL.